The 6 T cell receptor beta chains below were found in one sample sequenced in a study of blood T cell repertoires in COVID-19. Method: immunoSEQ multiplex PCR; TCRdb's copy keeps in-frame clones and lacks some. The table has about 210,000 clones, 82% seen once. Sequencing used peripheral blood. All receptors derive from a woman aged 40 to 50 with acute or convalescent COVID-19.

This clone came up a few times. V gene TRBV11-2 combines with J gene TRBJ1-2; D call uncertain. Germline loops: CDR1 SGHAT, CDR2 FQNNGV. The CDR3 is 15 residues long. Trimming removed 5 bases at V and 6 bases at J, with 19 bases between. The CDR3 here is CASSTRGDAVDGYTF. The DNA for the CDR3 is TGTGCCAGCAGCACGCGTGGAGACGCGGTTGATGGCTACACCTTC.

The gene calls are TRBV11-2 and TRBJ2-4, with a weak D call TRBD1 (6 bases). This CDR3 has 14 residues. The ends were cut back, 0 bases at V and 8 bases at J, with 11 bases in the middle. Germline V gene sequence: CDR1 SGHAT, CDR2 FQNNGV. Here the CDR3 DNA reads TGTGCCAGCAGCTTAGATCACAGGGCAGACATTCAGTACTTC. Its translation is CASSLDHRADIQYF. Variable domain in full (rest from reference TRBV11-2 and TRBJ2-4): EAGVAQSPRYKIIEKRQSVAFWCNPISGHATLYWYQQILGQGPKLLIQFQNNGVVDDSQLPKDRFSAERLKGVDSTLKIQPAKLEDSAVYLCASSLDHRADIQYFGAGTRLSVL.

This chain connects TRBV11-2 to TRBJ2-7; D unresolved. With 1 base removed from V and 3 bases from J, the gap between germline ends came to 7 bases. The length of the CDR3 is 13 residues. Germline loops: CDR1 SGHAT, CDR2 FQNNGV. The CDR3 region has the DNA TGTGCCAGCAGCTTAGGACTTTTCTACGAGCAGTACTTC. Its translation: CASSLGLFYEQYF.

CDR3 in amino acids: CASSPYASSYNEQFF. CDR3 nucleotide sequence: TGTGCCAGCTCACCATACGCTAGCTCCTACAATGAGCAGTTCTTC. The V and J genes are TRBV18 and TRBJ2-1; D remains unclear. V was pared by 2 bases and J by 0 bases, with 8 bases between. CDR3 size: 15 residues. Germline-derived CDR1 and CDR2 are KGHSH and LQKENI.

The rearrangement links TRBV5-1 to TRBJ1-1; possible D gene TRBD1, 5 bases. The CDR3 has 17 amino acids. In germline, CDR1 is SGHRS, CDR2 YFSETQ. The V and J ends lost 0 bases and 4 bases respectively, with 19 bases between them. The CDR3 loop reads CASSLGTVQGRGTEAFF. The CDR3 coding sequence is TGCGCCAGCAGCTTGGGCACAGTTCAGGGAAGGGGCACTGAAGCTTTCTTT.

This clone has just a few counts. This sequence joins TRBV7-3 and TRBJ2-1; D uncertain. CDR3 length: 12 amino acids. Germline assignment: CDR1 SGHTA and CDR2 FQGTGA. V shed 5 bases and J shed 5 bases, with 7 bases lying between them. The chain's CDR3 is CASSAGHNEQFF. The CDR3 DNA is TGTGCCAGCAGCGCAGGCCACAATGAGCAGTTCTTC.